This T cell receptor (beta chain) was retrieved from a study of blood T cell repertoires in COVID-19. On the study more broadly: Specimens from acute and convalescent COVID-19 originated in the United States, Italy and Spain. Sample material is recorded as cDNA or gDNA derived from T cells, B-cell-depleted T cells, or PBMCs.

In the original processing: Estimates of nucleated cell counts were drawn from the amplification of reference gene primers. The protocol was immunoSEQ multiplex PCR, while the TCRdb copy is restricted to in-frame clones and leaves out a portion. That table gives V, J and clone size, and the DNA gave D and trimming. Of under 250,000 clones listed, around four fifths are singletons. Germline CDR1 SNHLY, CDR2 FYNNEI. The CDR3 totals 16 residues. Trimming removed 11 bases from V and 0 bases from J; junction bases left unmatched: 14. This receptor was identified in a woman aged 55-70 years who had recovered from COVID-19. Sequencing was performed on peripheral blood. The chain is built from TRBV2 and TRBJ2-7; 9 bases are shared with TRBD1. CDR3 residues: CAGTRDRAITSYEQYF. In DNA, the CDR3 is TGTGCCGGAACCCGGGACAGGGCGATTACCTCCTACGAGCAGTACTTC.